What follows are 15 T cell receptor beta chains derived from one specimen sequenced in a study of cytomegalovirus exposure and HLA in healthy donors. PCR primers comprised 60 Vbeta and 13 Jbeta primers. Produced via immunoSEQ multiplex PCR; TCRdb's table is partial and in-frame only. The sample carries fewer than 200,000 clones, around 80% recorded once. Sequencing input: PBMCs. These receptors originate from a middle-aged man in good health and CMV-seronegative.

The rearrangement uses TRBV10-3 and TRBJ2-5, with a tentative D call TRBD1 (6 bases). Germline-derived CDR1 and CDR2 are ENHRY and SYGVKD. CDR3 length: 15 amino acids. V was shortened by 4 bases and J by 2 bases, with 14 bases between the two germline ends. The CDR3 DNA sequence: TGTGCCATCAGTGCCTCGGACAGCGCGCAAGAGACCCAGTACTTC. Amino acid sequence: CAISASDSAQETQYF.

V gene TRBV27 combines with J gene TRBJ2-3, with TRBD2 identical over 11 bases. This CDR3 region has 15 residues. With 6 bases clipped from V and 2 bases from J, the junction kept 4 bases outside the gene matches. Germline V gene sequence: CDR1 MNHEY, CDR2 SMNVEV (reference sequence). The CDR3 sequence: CASRIAGGNTDTQYF. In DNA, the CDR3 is TGTGCCAGCAGAATAGCGGGGGGGAACACAGATACGCAGTATTTT.

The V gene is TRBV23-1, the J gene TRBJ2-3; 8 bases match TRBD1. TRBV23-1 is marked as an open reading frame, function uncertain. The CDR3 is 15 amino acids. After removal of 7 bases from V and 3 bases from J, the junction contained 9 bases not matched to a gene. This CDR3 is CASIANRGKTDTQYF. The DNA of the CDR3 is TGCGCCAGCATAGCCAACAGGGGGAAGACAGATACGCAGTATTTT.

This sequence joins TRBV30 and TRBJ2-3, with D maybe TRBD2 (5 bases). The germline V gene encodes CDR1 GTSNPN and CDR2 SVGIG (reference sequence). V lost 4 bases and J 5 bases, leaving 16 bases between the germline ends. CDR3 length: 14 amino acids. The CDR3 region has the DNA TGTGCCTGGAACTCGGACTTGAGAGGAGATACGCAGTATTTT. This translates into CAWNSDLRGDTQYF.

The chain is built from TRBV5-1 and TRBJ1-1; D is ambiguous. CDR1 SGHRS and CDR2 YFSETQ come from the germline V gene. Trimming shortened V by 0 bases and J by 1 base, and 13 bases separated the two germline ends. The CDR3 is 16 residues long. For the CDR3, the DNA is TGCGCCAGCAGCTTGGCCGAGGGAGCGAGGAACACTGAAGCTTTCTTT. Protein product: CASSLAEGARNTEAFF.

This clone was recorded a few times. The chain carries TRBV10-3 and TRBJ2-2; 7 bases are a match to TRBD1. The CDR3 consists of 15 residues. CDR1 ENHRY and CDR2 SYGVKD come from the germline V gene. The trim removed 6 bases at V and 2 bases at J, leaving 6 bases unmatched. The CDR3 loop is CAISQGVPNTGELFF. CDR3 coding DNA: TGTGCCATCAGCCAGGGGGTCCCAAACACCGGGGAGCTGTTTTTT.

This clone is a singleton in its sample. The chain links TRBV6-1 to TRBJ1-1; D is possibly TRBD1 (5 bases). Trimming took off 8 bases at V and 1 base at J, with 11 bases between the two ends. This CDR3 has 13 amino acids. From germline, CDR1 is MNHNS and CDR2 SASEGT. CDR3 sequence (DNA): TGTGCCAGCCGAACAGGAGAGAACACTGAAGCTTTCTTT. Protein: CASRTGENTEAFF.

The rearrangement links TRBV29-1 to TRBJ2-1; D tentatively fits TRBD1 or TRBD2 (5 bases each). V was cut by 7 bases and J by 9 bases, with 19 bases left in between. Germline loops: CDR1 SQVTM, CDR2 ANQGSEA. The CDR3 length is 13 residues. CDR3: CSGEGPAGSEQFF. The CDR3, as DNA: TGCAGCGGTGAGGGGCCAGCCGGCTCTGAGCAGTTCTTC.

The DNA for the CDR3 is TGTGCCAGCAGCTTGATCACAGGCGATCAGCCCCAGCATTTT. This gives the protein CASSLITGDQPQHF. The chain links TRBV5-6 to TRBJ1-5, with D possibly matching TRBD1 (5 bases). V was clipped by 1 base and J by 5 bases, with 10 bases between them. This CDR3 comprises 14 residues. The germline CDR1 and CDR2 sequences are SGHDT and YYEEEE.

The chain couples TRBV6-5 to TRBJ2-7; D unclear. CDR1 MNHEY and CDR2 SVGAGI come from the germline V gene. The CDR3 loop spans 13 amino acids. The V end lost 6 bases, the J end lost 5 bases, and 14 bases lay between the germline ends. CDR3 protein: CASRDPRRHEQYF. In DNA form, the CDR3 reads TGTGCCAGCAGAGACCCGCGGCGCCACGAGCAGTACTTC.

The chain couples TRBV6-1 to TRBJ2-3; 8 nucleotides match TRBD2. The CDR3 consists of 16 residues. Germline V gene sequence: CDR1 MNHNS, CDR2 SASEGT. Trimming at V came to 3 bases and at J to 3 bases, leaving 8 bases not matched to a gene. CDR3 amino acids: CASSEGRGVNTDTQYF. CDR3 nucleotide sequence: TGTGCCAGCAGTGAGGGGCGGGGGGTAAATACAGATACGCAGTATTTT.

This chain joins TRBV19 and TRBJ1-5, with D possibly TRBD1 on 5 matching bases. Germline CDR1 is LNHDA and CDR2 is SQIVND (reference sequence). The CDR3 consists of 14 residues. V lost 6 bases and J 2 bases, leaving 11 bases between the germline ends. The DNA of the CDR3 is TGTGCCAGTAGGACAGACTCAGGCAATCAGCCCCAGCATTTT. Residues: CASRTDSGNQPQHF.

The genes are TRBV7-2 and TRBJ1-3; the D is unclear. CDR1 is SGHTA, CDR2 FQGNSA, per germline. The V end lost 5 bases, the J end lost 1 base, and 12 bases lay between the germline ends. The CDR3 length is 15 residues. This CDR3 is CASSQEARSGNTIYF. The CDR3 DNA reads TGTGCCAGCAGCCAAGAAGCCCGGTCTGGAAACACCATATATTTT.

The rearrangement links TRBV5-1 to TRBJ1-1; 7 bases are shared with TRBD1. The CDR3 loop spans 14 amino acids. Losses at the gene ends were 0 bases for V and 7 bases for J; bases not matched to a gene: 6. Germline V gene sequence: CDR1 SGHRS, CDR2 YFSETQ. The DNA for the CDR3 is TGCGCCAGCAGCTTGGGACGGCAGGGGGTTGAAGCTTTCTTT. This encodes CASSLGRQGVEAFF.

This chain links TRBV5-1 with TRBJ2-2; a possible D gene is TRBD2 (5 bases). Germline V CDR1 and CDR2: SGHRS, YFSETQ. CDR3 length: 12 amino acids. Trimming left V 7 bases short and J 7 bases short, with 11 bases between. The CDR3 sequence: CASGGPSGELFF. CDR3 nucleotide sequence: TGCGCCAGCGGAGGACCTAGCGGGGAGCTGTTTTTT.